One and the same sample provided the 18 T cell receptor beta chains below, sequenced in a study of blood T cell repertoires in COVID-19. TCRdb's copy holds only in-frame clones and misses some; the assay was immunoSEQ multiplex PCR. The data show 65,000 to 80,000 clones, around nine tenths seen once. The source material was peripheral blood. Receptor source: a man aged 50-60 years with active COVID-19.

CDR3 region: CASSREGYEQYF. CDR3 nucleotide sequence: TGTGCCAGCAGTCGGGAGGGCTACGAGCAGTACTTC. V usage is TRBV27 and J usage is TRBJ2-7, with TRBD2 identical over 8 bases. V shed 5 bases and J 3 bases; nucleotides not matched to a gene: 0. The CDR3 contains 12 residues. Germline V lookup: CDR1 MNHEY, CDR2 SMNVEV (reference sequence).

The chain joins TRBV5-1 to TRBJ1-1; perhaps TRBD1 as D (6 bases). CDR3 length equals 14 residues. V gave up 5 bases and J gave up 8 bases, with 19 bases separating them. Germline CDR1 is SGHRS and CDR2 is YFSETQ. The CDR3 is CASSPTGASIEAFF. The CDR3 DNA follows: TGCGCCAGCAGTCCGACAGGAGCATCGATAGAAGCTTTCTTT.

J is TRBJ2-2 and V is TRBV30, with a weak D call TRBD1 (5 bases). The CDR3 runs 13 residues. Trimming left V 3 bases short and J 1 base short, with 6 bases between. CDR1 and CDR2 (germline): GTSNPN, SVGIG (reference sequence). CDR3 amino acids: CAWRGQNTGELFF. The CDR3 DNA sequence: TGTGCCTGGAGAGGACAGAACACCGGGGAGCTGTTTTTT.

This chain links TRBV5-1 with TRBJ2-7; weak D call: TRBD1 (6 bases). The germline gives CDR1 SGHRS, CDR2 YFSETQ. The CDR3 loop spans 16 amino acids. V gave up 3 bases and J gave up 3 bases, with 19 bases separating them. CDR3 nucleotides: TGCGCCAGCAGCTCCCGGACAGCTGAAAGGGTCTACGAGCAGTACTTC. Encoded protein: CASSSRTAERVYEQYF.

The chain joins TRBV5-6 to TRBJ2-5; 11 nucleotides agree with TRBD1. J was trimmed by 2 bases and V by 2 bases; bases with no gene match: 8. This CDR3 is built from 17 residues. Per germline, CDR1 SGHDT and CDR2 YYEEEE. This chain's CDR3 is CASSFSDRGRGQETQYF. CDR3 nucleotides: TGTGCCAGCAGCTTTTCGGACAGGGGGCGCGGGCAAGAGACCCAGTACTTC.

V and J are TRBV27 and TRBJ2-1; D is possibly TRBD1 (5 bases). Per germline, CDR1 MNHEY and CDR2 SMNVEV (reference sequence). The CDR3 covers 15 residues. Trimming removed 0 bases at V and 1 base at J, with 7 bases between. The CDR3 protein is CASSLSQGSYNEQFF. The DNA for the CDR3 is TGTGCCAGCAGTTTATCCCAGGGATCCTACAATGAGCAGTTCTTC.

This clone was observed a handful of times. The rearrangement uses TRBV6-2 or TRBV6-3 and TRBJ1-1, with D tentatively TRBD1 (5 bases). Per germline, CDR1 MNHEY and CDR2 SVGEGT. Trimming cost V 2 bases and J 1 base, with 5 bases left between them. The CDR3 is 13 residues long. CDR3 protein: CASSYTGNTEAFF. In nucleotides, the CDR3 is TGTGCCAGCAGTTACACAGGGAACACTGAAGCTTTCTTT.

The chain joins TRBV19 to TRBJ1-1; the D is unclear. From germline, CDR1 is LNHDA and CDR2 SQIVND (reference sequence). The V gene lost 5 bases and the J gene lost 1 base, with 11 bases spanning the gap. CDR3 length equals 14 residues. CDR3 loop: CASSPREENTEAFF. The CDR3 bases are TGTGCCAGTAGTCCGAGGGAAGAGAACACTGAAGCTTTCTTT.

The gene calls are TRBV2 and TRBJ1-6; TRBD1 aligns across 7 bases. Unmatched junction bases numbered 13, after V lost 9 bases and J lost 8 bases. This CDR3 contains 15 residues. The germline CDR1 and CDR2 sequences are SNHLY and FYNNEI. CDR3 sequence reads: CASRTGQTSDSPLHF. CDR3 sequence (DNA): TGTGCCAGTCGAACGGGACAGACGTCGGATTCACCCCTCCACTTT. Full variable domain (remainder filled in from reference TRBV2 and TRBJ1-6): EPEVTQTPSHQVTQMGQEVILRCVPISNHLYFYWYRQILGQKVEFLVSFYNNEISEKSEIFDDQFSVERPDGSNFTLKIRSTKLEDSAMYFCASRTGQTSDSPLHFGNGTRLTVT.

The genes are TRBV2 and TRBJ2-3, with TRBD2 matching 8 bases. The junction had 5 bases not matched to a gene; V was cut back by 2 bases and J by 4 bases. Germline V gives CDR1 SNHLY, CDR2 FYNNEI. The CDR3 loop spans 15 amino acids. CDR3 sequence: CASSESTRGADTQYF. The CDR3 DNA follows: TGTGCCAGCAGTGAATCGACGCGGGGGGCAGATACGCAGTATTTT. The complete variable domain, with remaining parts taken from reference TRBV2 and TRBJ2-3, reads EPEVTQTPSHQVTQMGQEVILRCVPISNHLYFYWYRQILGQKVEFLVSFYNNEISEKSEIFDDQFSVERPDGSNFTLKIRSTKLEDSAMYFCASSESTRGADTQYFGPGTRLTVL.

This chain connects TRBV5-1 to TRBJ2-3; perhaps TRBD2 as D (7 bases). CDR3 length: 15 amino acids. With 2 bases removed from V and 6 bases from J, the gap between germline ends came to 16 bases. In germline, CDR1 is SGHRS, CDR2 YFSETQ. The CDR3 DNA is TGCGCCAGCAGCTTCGCCGGACTAGGGGGTGATACGCAGTATTTT. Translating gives CASSFAGLGGDTQYF.

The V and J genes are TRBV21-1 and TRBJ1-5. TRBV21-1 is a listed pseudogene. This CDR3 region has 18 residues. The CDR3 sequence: CASTVGGGVRKSNQPQHF. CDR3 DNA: TGTGCCAGCACCGTCGGGGGTGGGGTTAGGAAGAGCAATCAGCCCCAGCATTTT.

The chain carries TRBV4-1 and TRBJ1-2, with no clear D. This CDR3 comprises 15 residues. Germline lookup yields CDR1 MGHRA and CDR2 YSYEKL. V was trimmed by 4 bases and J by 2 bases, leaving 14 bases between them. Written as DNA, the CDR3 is TGCGCCAGCAGCCCTACCGCGCTTATAAACTATGGCTACACCTTC. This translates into CASSPTALINYGYTF.

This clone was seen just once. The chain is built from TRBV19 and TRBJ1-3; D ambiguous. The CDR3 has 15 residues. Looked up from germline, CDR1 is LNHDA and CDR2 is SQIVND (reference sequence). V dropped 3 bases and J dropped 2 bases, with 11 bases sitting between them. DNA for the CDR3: TGTGCCAGTAGTATCCGCCTGGGAGCTGGAAACACCATATATTTT. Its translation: CASSIRLGAGNTIYF.

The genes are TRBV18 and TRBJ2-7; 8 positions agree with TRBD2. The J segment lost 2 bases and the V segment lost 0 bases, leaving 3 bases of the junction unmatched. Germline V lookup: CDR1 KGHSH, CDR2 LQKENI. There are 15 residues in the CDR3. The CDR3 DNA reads TGTGCCAGCTCACCACCGCGGGGGGACACCTACGAGCAGTACTTC. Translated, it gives CASSPPRGDTYEQYF. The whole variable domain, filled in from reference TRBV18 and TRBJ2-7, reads NAGVMQNPRHLVRRRGQEARLRCSPMKGHSHVYWYRQLPEEGLKFMVYLQKENIIDESGMPKERFSAEFPKEGPSILRIQQVVRGDSAAYFCASSPPRGDTYEQYFGPGTRLTVT.

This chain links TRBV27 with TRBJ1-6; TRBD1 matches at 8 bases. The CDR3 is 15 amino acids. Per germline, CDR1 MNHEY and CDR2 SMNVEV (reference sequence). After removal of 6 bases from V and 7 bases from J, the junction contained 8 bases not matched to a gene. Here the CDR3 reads CASRIRTGTNSPLHF. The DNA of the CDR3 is TGTGCCAGCAGGATACGGACAGGGACCAATTCACCCCTCCACTTT.

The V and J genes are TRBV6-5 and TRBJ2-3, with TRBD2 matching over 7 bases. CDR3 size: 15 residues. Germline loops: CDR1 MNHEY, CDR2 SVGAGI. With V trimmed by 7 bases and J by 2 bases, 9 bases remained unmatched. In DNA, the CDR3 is TGTGCCAGCAAGGGGAGGGACGAGATCACAGATACGCAGTATTTT. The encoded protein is CASKGRDEITDTQYF.

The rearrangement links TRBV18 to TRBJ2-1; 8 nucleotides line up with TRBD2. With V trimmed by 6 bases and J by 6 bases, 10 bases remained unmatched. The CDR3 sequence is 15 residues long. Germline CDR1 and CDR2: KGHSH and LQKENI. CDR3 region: CASSHPGTRSNEQFF. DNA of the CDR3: TGTGCCAGCTCCCATCCCGGGACTAGGAGCAATGAGCAGTTCTTC.